These T cell receptor beta chains were read from a single sample in a study of blood T cell repertoires in COVID-19. This table comes from immunoSEQ multiplex PCR, and its TCRdb copy is limited to in-frame clones, with some not included. Of 65,000 to 85,000 clones in the sample, approximately 86% were seen once. Sequenced input: peripheral blood. The origin of the receptors is a man older than 75 with COVID-19, enrolled during active disease. The CDR3 runs from the conserved cysteine through the conserved F or W. Not all rows give a size; the values are once, few, many and, for expanded clones, a class.

CASSLGRNTIYF,.,TRBV5-6,TRBJ1-3
CASSQYRTSGGHNEQFF,.,TRBV3-1/TRBV3-2,TRBJ2-1
CASSLGGTRELFF,.,TRBV12-3/TRBV12-4,TRBJ2-2
CASSNDRRNTEAFF,.,TRBV10-2,TRBJ1-1
CASSQDDRSYEQYF,.,TRBV3-1/TRBV3-2,TRBJ2-7
CASSPLAGPSSGNTIYF,.,TRBV27,TRBJ1-3
CASSPLTGRKETQYF,.,TRBV7-2,TRBJ2-5
CASSYSGGGDTEAFF,.,TRBV6-5,TRBJ1-1
CASTTGGGETQYF,.,TRBV12-3/TRBV12-4,TRBJ2-5
CAWRLQGPRARSADTQYF,.,TRBV30,TRBJ2-3
CASTTGATNEKLFF,.,TRBV6-5,TRBJ1-4
CASSPPLSGGENIQYF,.,TRBV18,TRBJ2-4
CSAPGTHTQYF,.,TRBV20-1,TRBJ2-3
CASSETRRTSYEQYF,.,TRBV10-2,TRBJ2-7
CASSGNGAYEQYF,.,TRBV2,TRBJ2-7
CASSQGRLVNEQFF,.,TRBV3-1/TRBV3-2,TRBJ2-1
CASSLSSASGGGAQYF,once,TRBV27,TRBJ2-3
CASSQVRGTGPFSYNSPLHF,.,TRBV4-1,TRBJ1-6
CASSSGTVSYNEQFF,.,TRBV5-1,TRBJ2-1
CASSELSSGNTIYF,.,TRBV19,TRBJ1-3
CASNYGEETQYF,once,TRBV2,TRBJ2-5
CASSRDRVQETQYF,.,TRBV19,TRBJ2-5
CASSNTARVGEKLFF,.,TRBV7-2,TRBJ1-4
CASAATSGGPGDTQYF,.,TRBV21-1,TRBJ2-3
CATQGRGRGEKLFF,.,TRBV25-1,TRBJ1-4
CASSLNDGGVTQYF,.,TRBV11-2,TRBJ2-5
CASRGPGQGSTGELFF,.,TRBV2,TRBJ2-2
CASSLGLAGDDEQFF,.,TRBV5-1,TRBJ2-1
CSVTTQGQGDGYTF,.,TRBV29-1,TRBJ1-2
CASSQADRIGETQYF,once,TRBV3-1/TRBV3-2,TRBJ2-5
CASSHSVGAGQPQHF,.,TRBV3-1/TRBV3-2,TRBJ1-5
CASTLAGGLDTDTQYF,.,TRBV3-1/TRBV3-2,TRBJ2-3
CASSQVGEKLFF,.,TRBV3-1/TRBV3-2,TRBJ1-4
CASSGAGMLQYF,.,TRBV6-2/TRBV6-3,TRBJ2-4
CASTVPGQGTGNEKLFF,.,TRBV28,TRBJ1-4
CASSLGGFGGNQPQHF,.,TRBV3-1/TRBV3-2,TRBJ1-5
CASGRDRGLNNEQFF,.,TRBV12-5,TRBJ2-1
CASSVGRGLMNTEAFF,few,TRBV9,TRBJ1-1
CASSPSRLAGKYEQYF,.,TRBV3-1/TRBV3-2,TRBJ2-7
CASKRAANTGELFF,.,TRBV3-1/TRBV3-2,TRBJ2-2
CASSPPRGDNSPLHF,.,TRBV18,TRBJ1-6
CASSRGQGPGFGYTF,.,TRBV6-5,TRBJ1-2
CASSSQNYGYTF,.,TRBV28,TRBJ1-2
CSVENLAGLEQFF,.,TRBV29-1,TRBJ2-1
CASSEERGTEAFF,.,TRBV2,TRBJ1-1
CASSVRGLAGQETQYF,.,TRBV9,TRBJ2-5
CASSLIPGGNQPQHF,.,TRBV4-1,TRBJ1-5
CASSQDKSLYNSPLHF,.,TRBV6-6,TRBJ1-6
CASSLGIGSSYNEQFF,medium-sized,TRBV7-7,TRBJ2-1
CASTGGGEGYTF,.,TRBV12-3/TRBV12-4,TRBJ1-2
CATSRDPAGGGVVGYTF,.,TRBV15,TRBJ1-2
CASSLAGTSGSDTQYF,.,TRBV7-2,TRBJ2-3
CASSWGQGSGNTIYF,.,TRBV7-8,TRBJ1-3
CASSASNFATNEKLFF,.,TRBV5-1,TRBJ1-4
CASSPQTDTQYF,.,TRBV10-2,TRBJ2-3